This is a list of T cell receptor beta chains from one sample in a study of cytomegalovirus exposure and HLA in healthy donors. Data came from immunoSEQ multiplex PCR; TCRdb stores just in-frame clones and leaves some out. The table shows more than 95,000 clones, with more than 70% occurring only once. Input material: PBMCs. The source is a man aged 25-40 years in good health and CMV-seronegative. Both conserved end residues are trimmed from each CDR3. Fields, in order: J gene, D gene, V gene, CDR3 protein. A D gene is named only where the DNA matches it firmly.

J gene: TRBJ1-2
D gene: NA
V gene: TRBV9
CDR3 protein: ASGATGIYGYT

J gene: TRBJ2-5
D gene: NA
V gene: TRBV2
CDR3 protein: ASSWGVGETQY

J gene: TRBJ2-7
D gene: NA
V gene: TRBV28
CDR3 protein: ASKSGQSYEQY

J gene: TRBJ1-1
D gene: TRBD1
V gene: TRBV11-2
CDR3 protein: ASSSTGGARTEAF

J gene: TRBJ2-1
D gene: TRBD1
V gene: TRBV7-9
CDR3 protein: ASRKTGLEQF

J gene: TRBJ1-1
D gene: NA
V gene: TRBV6-6
CDR3 protein: ASSYRTEAF

J gene: TRBJ2-7
D gene: NA
V gene: TRBV11-3
CDR3 protein: ASSSTRYEQY

J gene: TRBJ1-5
D gene: NA
V gene: TRBV12-5
CDR3 protein: ASGFPLSQPQH

J gene: TRBJ2-6
D gene: TRBD2
V gene: TRBV27
CDR3 protein: ASSVLAGGSSGANVLT

J gene: TRBJ1-6
D gene: TRBD1
V gene: TRBV19
CDR3 protein: ASSIRDSQESPLH

J gene: TRBJ2-7
D gene: NA
V gene: TRBV7-9
CDR3 protein: ASSLGDIVYEQY

J gene: TRBJ2-2
D gene: NA
V gene: TRBV7-3
CDR3 protein: ASSSAPGRGELF

J gene: TRBJ1-2
D gene: TRBD1
V gene: TRBV6-4
CDR3 protein: ASSPDRDGYGYT

J gene: TRBJ1-2
D gene: NA
V gene: TRBV6-9
CDR3 protein: ASKILSRGYT

J gene: TRBJ2-1
D gene: TRBD2
V gene: TRBV9
CDR3 protein: ASSLSGSGGEQF

J gene: TRBJ2-1
D gene: TRBD2
V gene: TRBV10-3
CDR3 protein: AISETNPLTSGGRDEQF

J gene: TRBJ1-6
D gene: NA
V gene: TRBV30
CDR3 protein: AWSGSVRYNSPLH

J gene: TRBJ2-7
D gene: TRBD1
V gene: TRBV28
CDR3 protein: ASSLGTGISYEQY

J gene: TRBJ2-7
D gene: NA
V gene: TRBV7-6
CDR3 protein: ASSLDLSDEQY

J gene: TRBJ2-5
D gene: NA
V gene: TRBV20-1
CDR3 protein: SPWGLETQY

J gene: TRBJ1-5
D gene: TRBD1
V gene: TRBV30
CDR3 protein: AWSVPQGGTQPQH

J gene: TRBJ2-1
D gene: TRBD1
V gene: TRBV6-6
CDR3 protein: ASSIRDRGYNEQF

J gene: TRBJ2-7
D gene: TRBD1
V gene: TRBV9
CDR3 protein: ASSPETGWGQY

J gene: TRBJ1-4
D gene: NA
V gene: TRBV6-1
CDR3 protein: ASSFQTGYNEKLF

J gene: TRBJ2-1
D gene: NA
V gene: TRBV5-1
CDR3 protein: ASSLAVSYNEQF

J gene: TRBJ2-5
D gene: NA
V gene: TRBV7-9
CDR3 protein: ASSLVGWDKGQETQY

J gene: TRBJ2-2
D gene: NA
V gene: TRBV30
CDR3 protein: AWSPYAGELF

J gene: TRBJ1-2
D gene: NA
V gene: TRBV5-1
CDR3 protein: ASSRGYT

J gene: TRBJ2-7
D gene: NA
V gene: TRBV4-2
CDR3 protein: ASSQGVLRGGEWEQY

J gene: TRBJ1-2
D gene: TRBD1
V gene: TRBV5-1
CDR3 protein: ASGPGTGAYGYT

J gene: TRBJ2-2
D gene: NA
V gene: TRBV7-2
CDR3 protein: ASSLLGRSDTGELF

J gene: TRBJ1-1
D gene: NA
V gene: TRBV6-1
CDR3 protein: ASSKARVDTEAF

J gene: NA
D gene: NA
V gene: TRBV7-8
CDR3 protein: ASSLFGDSSYEQY

J gene: TRBJ1-2
D gene: NA
V gene: TRBV2
CDR3 protein: ASSEAEGGYGYT

J gene: TRBJ2-5
D gene: TRBD2
V gene: TRBV2
CDR3 protein: ASDDPGLAAKETQY

J gene: TRBJ2-1
D gene: TRBD2
V gene: TRBV18
CDR3 protein: ASSPSSGGWSEQF

J gene: TRBJ2-7
D gene: NA
V gene: TRBV9
CDR3 protein: ASSVGQDNEQY

J gene: TRBJ1-2
D gene: TRBD1
V gene: TRBV9
CDR3 protein: ASSFQGGAYGYT

J gene: TRBJ2-7
D gene: NA
V gene: TRBV18
CDR3 protein: ASSSGQSYEQY